This TCR beta chain was sequenced during a study of OX40 agonist ivuxolimab in advanced cancers. Across the whole study: Participants, about 83% male, averaged about 56 years of age, ranging from roughly 20 to 80. Broader study findings: Low normalized T-cell clonal expansion was also seen in some nonresponders.

In germline, CDR1 is MDHEN, CDR2 SYDVKM. Trimming shortened V by 3 bases and J by 1 base, and 12 bases separated the two germline ends. The CDR3 has 15 amino acids. Assay: immunoSEQ multiplex PCR; the TCRdb copy retains only in-frame clones and omits some. The table shows fewer than 70,000 clones, with about 90% occurring only once. Regarding this clone: The antigen remains unidentified.

This material consisted of CD4+ or CD8+ T cells sorted from blood, taken in a trial of the OX40 agonist ivuxolimab. J is TRBJ1-2 and V is TRBV28, with D unclear. This clonotype originated in an adult with an advanced solid tumor such as melanoma, head and neck, liver or kidney cancer. CDR3 nucleotide sequence: TGTGCCAGCAGTTTTGGCGGGGAGGGTAACTATGGCTACACCTTC. It yields the protein CASSFGGEGNYGYTF.